These T cell receptor beta chains were read from a single sample in a study of T cell responses to AZD1222 COVID-19 vaccine. Generated by immunoSEQ multiplex PCR, the TCRdb table keeps only in-frame clones and is missing some. This repertoire shows some 100,000 clones, 86% found once; its top ten account for roughly a sixth. Sequenced material: peripheral blood, taken 28 days after the second AZD1222 dose. These receptors were taken from an adult who received the AZD1222 COVID-19 vaccine. Each CDR3 is given with its conserved first and last residue. A D gene is named only where the DNA matches it firmly. A clone size is listed for some rows: how often the clone was seen (once, few, many), or a class if it is expanded.

>-|few|TRBJ2-2|TRBV6-5
TGTGCCAGCAGTTCAGACTCCGTCACCGGGGAGCTGTTTTTT
CASSSDSVTGELFF
>TRBD1|-|TRBJ1-6|TRBV30
TGTGCCTGGACGACAGGGGCTTGGTCACCCCTCCACTTT
CAWTTGAWSPLHF
>-|-|TRBJ1-5|TRBV7-9
TGTGCCAGCAGCTCCGGCAATCAGCCCCAGCATTTT
CASSSGNQPQHF
>TRBD1|once|TRBJ2-2|TRBV5-1
TGCGCCAGCGCCCCACCGGGACAGGGGCCGGGGGGTACCGGGGAGCTGTTTTTT
CASAPPGQGPGGTGELFF
>-|-|TRBJ1-2|TRBV9
TGTGCCAGCAGCCCTCGACACCTAGCGAACTATGGCTACACCTTC
CASSPRHLANYGYTF
>-|-|TRBJ1-5|TRBV21-1
TGTGCCAGCAGCAAGGGAGGGGCCAATCAGCCCCAGCATTTT
CASSKGGANQPQHF
>TRBD1|-|TRBJ1-4|TRBV3-1/TRBV3-2
TGTGCCAGCAGCCCCGGGACAGGAATTGAAAAACTGTTTTTT
CASSPGTGIEKLFF
>-|once|TRBJ1-4|TRBV6-5
TGTGCCAGCAGGAGGGGGTGGACTAATGAAAAACTGTTTTTT
CASRRGWTNEKLFF
>-|-|TRBJ1-4|TRBV7-9
TGTGCCAGCAGCTTTACCTCACCCCTTAATGAAAAACTGTTTTTT
CASSFTSPLNEKLFF
>-|-|TRBJ2-2|TRBV19
TGTGCCAGTAGTAATTCAGACCCCGGGGAGCTGTTTTTT
CASSNSDPGELFF
>TRBD2|few|TRBJ2-1|TRBV13
TGTGCCAGCAGCTTTCTAGCGGTCTCCTACAATGAGCAGTTCTTC
CASSFLAVSYNEQFF
>TRBD1|-|TRBJ2-1|TRBV7-8
TGTGCCAGCAGCCTCACCACGGGGCAGGGGGTTTTCAATGAGCAGTTCTTC
CASSLTTGQGVFNEQFF
>-|-|TRBJ1-1|TRBV5-1
TGCGCCAGCAGCTTAAAGATAGCCAGGGCGGGCACTGAAGCTTTCTTT
CASSLKIARAGTEAFF
>TRBD1|-|TRBJ1-1|TRBV15
TGTGCCACCAGCACAATTAAACAGGGGAGTCCTGAAGCTTTCTTT
CATSTIKQGSPEAFF
>-|-|TRBJ1-3|TRBV5-4
TGTGCCAGCAGCTTGGACAGTTACTCTGGAAACACCATATATTTT
CASSLDSYSGNTIYF
>-|-|TRBJ1-5|TRBV18
TGTGCCAGCTCACCACGCGCGCTCCCGGATCAGCCCCAGCATTTT
CASSPRALPDQPQHF
>TRBD2|-|TRBJ2-7|TRBV28
TGTGCCAGCAGACCCGGACTAGCCTACGAGCAGTACTTC
CASRPGLAYEQYF
>TRBD2|-|TRBJ2-1|TRBV27
TGTGCCAGCAGTGGGGGGTTAAGCGGGGCAGGGAGCAATGAGCAGTTCTTC
CASSGGLSGAGSNEQFF
>-|-|TRBJ1-2|TRBV7-9
TGTGCCAGCAGCTTAGAAGGTTTCTATGGCTACACCTTC
CASSLEGFYGYTF
>TRBD2|-|TRBJ2-2|TRBV7-6
TGTGCCAGCAGCTCAACGATCGGGGGACTAGCGGGGACGTGGGGCACCGGGGAGCTGTTTTTT
CASSSTIGGLAGTWGTGELFF
>-|few|TRBJ2-7|TRBV25-1
TGTGCCAGCAGTGAAAACTACGAGCAGTACTTC
CASSENYEQYF
>-|few|TRBJ2-5|TRBV4-1
TGCGCCAGCAGCCAAGTAGCCTTGAACCGAGAGACCCAGTACTTC
CASSQVALNRETQYF
>-|few|TRBJ1-5|TRBV4-3
TGCGCCAGCAGCCCTACCGATAGCAATCAGCCCCAGCATTTT
CASSPTDSNQPQHF
>-|-|TRBJ1-6|TRBV3-1/TRBV3-2
TGTGCCAGCAGCCGGAAGACGGTAGGAAATTCACCCCTCCACTTT
CASSRKTVGNSPLHF
>TRBD2|-|TRBJ2-1|TRBV7-3
TGTGCCAGCAGCTTAGAGCTAGCGGGAGGCAATGAGCAGTTCTTC
CASSLELAGGNEQFF
>TRBD1|-|TRBJ1-5|TRBV7-2
TGTGCCAGCAGCGGTGGCACAGGGGATAATCAGCCCCAGCATTTT
CASSGGTGDNQPQHF
>TRBD2|-|TRBJ2-1|TRBV30
TGTGCCTGGACGAAAGGTGGTCTAGCGGGGTGGAATGAGCAGTTCTTC
CAWTKGGLAGWNEQFF
>-|-|TRBJ1-1|TRBV29-1
TGCAGCGGAATTATCTACACTGAAGCTTTCTTT
CSGIIYTEAFF
>-|-|TRBJ1-3|TRBV10-3
TGTGCCATCAGTCAAGGGCAGATCTCTGGAAACACCATATATTTT
CAISQGQISGNTIYF
>-|-|TRBJ1-1|TRBV6-2/TRBV6-3
TGTGCCAGCAGTTACGCGGGGGTGGCTGAAGCTTTCTTT
CASSYAGVAEAFF
>-|-|TRBJ2-7|TRBV29-1
TGCAGCGTTGAAGGTAGGGACGAGCAGTACTTC
CSVEGRDEQYF
>TRBD2|-|TRBJ2-1|TRBV7-8
TGTGCCAGCAGCTTCAGAGCGGGGCTTTACAATGAGCAGTTCTTC
CASSFRAGLYNEQFF
>TRBD2|-|TRBJ2-5|TRBV9
TGTGCCAGCAGCGTAGCGGGAGGGGAGACCCAGTACTTC
CASSVAGGETQYF
>-|-|TRBJ1-2|TRBV6-2/TRBV6-3
TGTGCCAGCAGTTACTCCCCCTCTAGCTATGGCTACACCTTC
CASSYSPSSYGYTF
>TRBD2|-|TRBJ2-5|TRBV9
TGTGCCAGCAGCGTAGGGTGGAGCGGGGGAGGGGAGACCCAGTACTTC
CASSVGWSGGGETQYF
>TRBD1|few|TRBJ1-1|TRBV9
TGTGCCAGCAGCGTCCTGACAGGGGACACTGAAGCTTTCTTT
CASSVLTGDTEAFF
>-|-|TRBJ2-7|TRBV6-5
TGTGCCAGCACCGCTAGGTCCTACGAGCAGTACTTC
CASTARSYEQYF
>-|-|TRBJ1-5|TRBV7-2
TGTGCCAGCAGCTTATGGGGTGGCAATCAGCCCCAGCATTTT
CASSLWGGNQPQHF
>-|-|TRBJ2-1|TRBV6-4
TGTGCCAGCAGTGACTCTAGCGAGTACAATGAGCAGTTCTTC
CASSDSSEYNEQFF
>-|-|TRBJ1-2|TRBV7-2
TGTGCCAGCAGCTCGGGACCGTTCTATGGCTACACCTTC
CASSSGPFYGYTF
>TRBD1|-|TRBJ2-7|TRBV19
TGTGCCAGTAGTCTCGCCGTAGGGGGCGGGTCGGAGTACGAGCAGTACTTC
CASSLAVGGGSEYEQYF
>-|-|TRBJ2-1|TRBV9
TGTGCCAGCAGCGTAGGTGACAATGAGCAGTTCTTC
CASSVGDNEQFF
>-|-|TRBJ2-7|TRBV11-2
TGTGCCAGCAGCCCAAAGGTTAGAAGCTCCTACGAGCAGTACTTC
CASSPKVRSSYEQYF